These 12 T cell receptor beta chains were sequenced from one sample in a study of shared clonotypes between healthy human individuals. Assay: immunoSEQ multiplex PCR; the TCRdb copy retains only in-frame clones and omits some. The repertoire holds some 550,000 clones, more than 95% seen once, with 0.057% in the top ten. The sequencing sample was made of naive CD4+ T cells sorted from blood. Subset denoted: CD45RA+ positively selected. These receptors came from a woman aged 25 to 39 in good health.

The chain is built from TRBV6-5 and TRBJ1-5, with D perhaps TRBD1 (6 bases). The CDR3 runs 14 residues. Germline V gives CDR1 MNHEY, CDR2 SVGAGI. V gave up 6 bases and J gave up 1 base, with 10 bases separating them. The CDR3 region is CASRRTASNQPQHF. DNA for the CDR3: TGTGCCAGCAGAAGGACAGCGAGCAATCAGCCCCAGCATTTT.

The chain recombines TRBV28 with TRBJ2-1; 8 nucleotides match TRBD1. The length of the CDR3 is 15 residues. After removal of 6 bases from V and 1 base from J, the junction contained 5 bases not matched to a gene. Per the germline V gene, CDR1 is MDHEN and CDR2 is SYDVKM. CDR3 amino acids: CASSPDRGSYNEQFF. The DNA for the CDR3 is TGTGCCAGCAGCCCTGACAGGGGATCCTACAATGAGCAGTTCTTC. The variable domain in full, with the rest retrieved from reference TRBV28 and TRBJ2-1, is DVKVTQSSRYLVKRTGEKVFLECVQDMDHENMFWYRQDPGLGLRLIYFSYDVKMKEKGDIPEGYSVSREKKERFSLILESASTNQTSMYLCASSPDRGSYNEQFFGPGTRLTVL.

The chain joins TRBV2 to TRBJ1-3; D not certain. Germline lookup yields CDR1 SNHLY and CDR2 FYNNEI. The germline V and J ends were trimmed by 3 bases and 0 bases, with 6 bases remaining between them. The CDR3 runs 14 residues. As DNA, the CDR3 is TGTGCCAGCAGTGATCAGAACTCTGGAAACACCATATATTTT. Translation: CASSDQNSGNTIYF. Supplemented by reference TRBV2 and TRBJ1-3, the full variable domain reads EPEVTQTPSHQVTQMGQEVILRCVPISNHLYFYWYRQILGQKVEFLVSFYNNEISEKSEIFDDQFSVERPDGSNFTLKIRSTKLEDSAMYFCASSDQNSGNTIYFGEGSWLTVV.

The chain is built from TRBV6-1 and TRBJ2-5; D perhaps matches TRBD1 (5 bases). The J call is uncertain, as TRBJ2-7 better fits the DNA end. The CDR3 consists of 15 residues. Germline V gives CDR1 MNHNS, CDR2 SASEGT. The CDR3 reads CASSEANQGNYEQYF. CDR3 nucleotide sequence: TGTGCCAGCAGTGAAGCTAACCAGGGAAACTACGAGCAGTACTTC.

The gene calls are TRBV5-4 and TRBJ2-1; no clear D gene. CDR1 is SGHNT and CDR2 is YYREEE in the germline V gene (reference sequence). This CDR3 comprises 16 residues. The V and J ends lost 0 bases and 9 bases respectively, with 19 bases between them. The CDR3 DNA reads as TGTGCCAGCAGCTTGGGACTGGGTGTTGTAGAGTTTGAGCAGTTCTTC. Translated, it gives CASSLGLGVVEFEQFF.

The genes are TRBV28 and TRBJ2-3; the D gene is possibly TRBD2 (5 bases). This CDR3 has 14 amino acids. V shed 5 bases and J shed 4 bases, with 13 bases lying between them. Germline values: CDR1 MDHEN, CDR2 SYDVKM. The CDR3: CASSPSASPDTQYF. In DNA, the CDR3 is TGTGCCAGCAGTCCCTCCGCTAGCCCAGATACGCAGTATTTT.

Points on this clone: The sample contains more than one DNA sequence encoding this CDR3. The chain links TRBV19 to TRBJ1-5; 9 nucleotides agree with TRBD1. The germline V gene has CDR1 LNHDA and CDR2 SQIVND (reference sequence). The CDR3 is 15 amino acids. Losses at the gene ends were 5 bases for V and 6 bases for J; bases not matched to a gene: 8. CDR3 amino acids: CASSSGQGAVQPQHF. CDR3 DNA sequence: TGTGCCAGTAGTTCGGGACAGGGCGCGGTTCAGCCCCAGCATTTT.

The chain couples TRBV9 to TRBJ2-3; D unclear. CDR1 and CDR2 (germline): SGDLS, YYNGEE. The CDR3 sequence is 15 residues long. Trimming removed 0 bases at V and 2 bases at J, with 10 bases between. CDR3 nucleotides: TGTGCCAGCAGCGTAGGTGAAGGATACACAGATACGCAGTATTTT. It yields the protein CASSVGEGYTDTQYF.

The chain uses TRBV4-2 and TRBJ1-1; D unresolved. The ends were cut back, 1 base at V and 0 bases at J, with 6 bases in the middle. The CDR3 is made up of 14 amino acids. The germline CDR1 and CDR2 sequences are LGHNA and YNFKEQ. The CDR3 protein is CASSQGTVNTEAFF. The CDR3 DNA sequence: TGTGCCAGCAGCCAAGGGACGGTGAACACTGAAGCTTTCTTT.

The V call is TRBV5-1, the J call TRBJ2-7; D remains ambiguous. V lost 0 bases and J lost 3, with 13 bases in between. CDR1 SGHRS and CDR2 YFSETQ come from the germline V gene. This CDR3 region has 15 residues. This CDR3 reads CASSLAEYTFYEQYF. CDR3 nucleotide sequence: TGCGCCAGCAGCTTGGCGGAATATACATTCTACGAGCAGTACTTC.

V usage is TRBV27 and J usage is TRBJ2-7; maybe TRBD1 (7 bases). Germline V CDR1 and CDR2: MNHEY, SMNVEV (reference sequence). Trimming cost V 5 bases and J 5 bases, with 22 bases left between them. CDR3 length equals 16 residues. The CDR3 protein is CASSIRRDSFLHEQYF. The CDR3 nucleotides are TGTGCCAGCAGTATCCGGAGGGACAGCTTCCTCCACGAGCAGTACTTC.

This rearrangement joins TRBV11-2 to TRBJ1-5; 7 positions match TRBD1. Unmatched junction bases numbered 5, after V lost 0 bases and J lost 9 bases. Germline V gene sequence: CDR1 SGHAT, CDR2 FQNNGV. There are 14 residues in the CDR3. The CDR3 protein is CASSLESAGGPQHF. DNA for the CDR3: TGTGCCAGCAGCTTAGAATCGGCAGGGGGGCCCCAGCATTTT.